Described below is a single TCR beta chain sequence and its context. Germline V gene sequence: CDR1 SGHRS, CDR2 YFSETQ. V lost 5 bases, J lost 2 bases, and 4 bases stayed unmatched. The CDR3 is made up of 15 amino acids. Generated by immunoSEQ multiplex PCR, the TCRdb table keeps only in-frame clones and is missing some. Of about 65,000 clones in the sample, around 90% were seen once. The data derive from a study of cytomegalovirus exposure and HLA in healthy donors. Sequenced material: PBMCs. V is TRBV5-1 and J is TRBJ2-6; 7 bases match TRBD1. The sequence derives from a young woman in good health and CMV-seronegative. The CDR3 sequence is CASRADRAGANVLTF. In nucleotides, the CDR3 is TGCGCCAGCAGAGCCGACAGGGCTGGGGCCAACGTCCTGACTTTC.